The clone carrying this T cell receptor beta chain turned up a few times. Its antigen is as yet unknown. The V gene's germline CDR1 is GTSNPN and CDR2 SVGIG (reference sequence). This CDR3 has 12 amino acids. Trimming took 3 bases from V and 4 from J, leaving 9 bases between them. Sequencing libraries made from TCR beta cDNA carried unique molecular identifiers. Starting from about 0.94 to 9.7 million T cells, the study yielded approximately 460,000 cDNA molecules. From the PCR reads, TCRdb called clonotypes with MiXCR, one entry per CDR3 protein. Among roughly 580,000 distinct CDR3 sequences listed, 44% were seen once. These data are taken from a study of post-analysis software for immune sequencing data. About the study: Some patients lacked subtype; others had relapsing-remitting, secondary progressive or progressive-relapsing disease. Study outcomes and limitations: A few TRBV segments occurring more often in patients than controls included TRBV5-6, TRBV5-1 and TRBV20-1. The normalized Chao1 diversity of multiple sclerosis patients was significantly lower than that of controls. Samples made in the same batch grouped tightly together by F measure.

The sample taken for sequencing was blood. This TCR was sampled from a girl aged 10-17 years with multiple sclerosis. The chain has TRBV30 and TRBJ1-2; D may be TRBD1 (5 bases). CDR3 sequence: CAWRGERYGYTF. The DNA of the CDR3 is TGTGCCTGGAGGGGGGAGCGCTATGGCTACACCTTC.